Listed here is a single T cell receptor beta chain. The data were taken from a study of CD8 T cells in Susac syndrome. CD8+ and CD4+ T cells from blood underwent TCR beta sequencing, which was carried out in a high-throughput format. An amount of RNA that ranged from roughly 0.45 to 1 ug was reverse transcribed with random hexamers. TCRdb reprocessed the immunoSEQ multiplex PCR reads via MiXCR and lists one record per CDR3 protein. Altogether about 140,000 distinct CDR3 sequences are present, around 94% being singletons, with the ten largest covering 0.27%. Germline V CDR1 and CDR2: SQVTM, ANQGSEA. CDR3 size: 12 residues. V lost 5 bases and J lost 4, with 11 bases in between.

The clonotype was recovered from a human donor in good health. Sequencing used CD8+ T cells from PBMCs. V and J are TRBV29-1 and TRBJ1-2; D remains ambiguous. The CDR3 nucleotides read TGCAGCGTTCGAGGTCAGGCCTATGGCTACACCTTC. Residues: CSVRGQAYGYTF.